Reported below is one TCR beta chain. The record originates from a study of OX40 agonist ivuxolimab in advanced cancers. Data came from immunoSEQ multiplex PCR; TCRdb stores just in-frame clones and leaves some out. The sample has around 88,000 clones, roughly nine tenths seen once; the top ten hold roughly 0.5%. CDR3 length equals 16 residues. V was clipped by 4 bases and J by 8 bases; unmatched bases: 14. Germline V lookup: CDR1 SGDLS, CDR2 YYNGEE. The gene calls are TRBV9 and TRBJ1-4; 7 bases map to TRBD1. The clonotype comes from an adult with an advanced solid tumor such as melanoma, head and neck, liver or kidney cancer. The material sequenced was CD4+ or CD8+ T cells sorted from blood, taken in a trial of the OX40 agonist ivuxolimab. The CDR3 bases are TGTGCCAGCAGCTCAAGGGGGGACAGTGCTGGGGAAAAACTGTTTTTT. Translation gives CASSSRGDSAGEKLFF.